These 5 T cell receptor beta chains came from one sample sequenced in a study of T cells in Graves' hyperthyroidism and ophthalmopathy (dated by TCRdb to about 2019). Library construction relied on multiplex PCR. These reads were obtained on an Illumina HiSeq 2000. The TCR beta CDR3 regions were amplified from the RNA transcripts. A first-round RT-PCR of the TCR CDR3 used the HTBI primer set with the Qiagen OneStep RT-PCR kit. In TCRdb, the public reads were trimmed at Q25 with fastp and aligned with MiXCR, with productive beta chains retained. Each CDR3 protein gets just one entry, which takes the most common genes and DNA from the rows behind it. This sample gives over 500,000 distinct CDR3 sequences in total; 14% of them show up just once. Approximately 15% of the sample belongs to the ten largest clones. Sequencing input: blood. The receptors stem from a woman aged 40-49 years with Graves' hyperthyroidism.

This clonotype showed up many times. The rearrangement links TRBV6-1 to TRBJ2-5, with D unclear. The CDR3 length is 15 residues. CDR1 and CDR2 from the germline V gene are MNHNS and SASEGT. Deletions cut 3 bases from V and 3 bases from J, with 14 bases between. CDR3 sequence reads: CASSDHRVLKETQYF. CDR3 nucleotides: TGTGCCAGCAGTGATCACCGGGTCTTAAAAGAGACCCAGTACTTC.

This chain uses TRBV27 with TRBJ2-7; maybe TRBD1 (7 bases). This CDR3 comprises 14 residues. V was trimmed by 6 bases and J by 4 bases, leaving 16 bases between them. Germline V gene sequence: CDR1 MNHEY, CDR2 SMNVEV (reference sequence). The CDR3: CASRRQGGGYEQYF. The DNA for the CDR3 is TGTGCCAGCAGGAGACAGGGAGGTGGATACGAGCAGTACTTC.

This clonotype was observed many times. The chain combines TRBV27 with TRBJ2-7; D not resolved. The CDR3 length is 14 residues. Germline V gives CDR1 MNHEY, CDR2 SMNVEV (reference sequence). The V end lost 5 bases, the J end lost 4 bases, and 15 bases lay between the germline ends. The CDR3 spells CASSPVTPPYEQYF. In nucleotides, the CDR3 is TGTGCCAGCAGTCCTGTGACTCCCCCTTACGAGCAGTACTTC.

This clonotype was counted only a few times. The rearrangement links TRBV5-1 to TRBJ1-3; D is undetermined. With 0 bases removed from V and 0 bases from J, the gap between germline ends came to 10 bases. There are 16 residues in the CDR3. Germline V gives CDR1 SGHRS, CDR2 YFSETQ. CDR3 sequence (DNA): TGCGCCAGCAGCTTGGGAGGAGGCCTCTCTGGAAACACCATATATTTT. Amino acids: CASSLGGGLSGNTIYF.

The rearrangement links TRBV2 to TRBJ2-2, with a tentative D call TRBD2 (6 bases). Trimming removed 4 bases from V and 4 bases from J, with 13 bases in between. There are 15 residues in the CDR3. Germline values: CDR1 SNHLY, CDR2 FYNNEI. The CDR3 is CASSVGTRGTGELFF. Here the CDR3 DNA reads TGTGCCAGCAGTGTCGGGACGCGGGGCACCGGGGAGCTGTTTTTT.